This TCR beta chain was found in a study of response to subunit inactivated influenza vaccine. In TCRdb, the RT-PCR reads were re-called with MiXCR into one record per CDR3 protein. Of more than 150,000 distinct CDR3 sequences in the sample, about 11% were seen once. The study, taken as a whole, reports: There was a suggestion from the authors that each seasonal influenza vaccination recruits few new T cells.

A remark on this clonotype: Antigen specificity is unknown.

This sequence was found in a man in his fifties or sixties who received an inactivated influenza vaccine. The sample here was CD8+ T cells sorted from PBMCs, taken around 25 months after vaccination.

CDR3 sequence: CASRGLAGDNEQFF. The CDR3 region has the DNA TGTGCCAGCAGAGGACTAGCGGGGGACAATGAGCAGTTCTTC. J is TRBJ2-1 and V is TRBV27, with TRBD2 identical over 13 bases. Germline trimming cut 6 bases from V and 5 bases from J; bases unmatched to any gene: 1. CDR1 and CDR2 from the germline V gene are MNHEY and SMNVEV (reference sequence). The CDR3 runs to 14 residues.